The next 8 T cell receptor beta chains were all read from a single sample in a study of blood T cell repertoires in COVID-19. Only in-frame clones appear in the TCRdb table, and some are missing; sequencing was by immunoSEQ multiplex PCR. The profile shows around 60,000 clones, over 80% of them singletons. The sequenced sample was peripheral blood. These receptors were collected from an elderly woman with acute or convalescent COVID-19.

J is TRBJ2-1 and V is TRBV19; tentative D call: TRBD1 (6 bases). Germline assignment: CDR1 LNHDA and CDR2 SQIVND (reference sequence). CDR3 size: 13 residues. Between the trimmed V and J ends, which lost 9 bases and 6 bases, there was a span of 15 bases. This CDR3 reads CASTPDRTNEQFF. The CDR3 coding sequence is TGTGCCAGCACTCCGGACAGAACCAATGAGCAGTTCTTC.

The sample holds a few counts of this clone. The chain combines TRBV24-1 with TRBJ2-7; perhaps TRBD2 as D (6 bases). This CDR3 comprises 16 residues. Deletions cut 1 base from V and 3 bases from J, with 15 bases between. The germline V gene has CDR1 KGHDR and CDR2 SFDVKD. Here the CDR3 DNA reads TGTGCCACCAGTGATTTAGGGACCTCGGGGGTCTACGAGCAGTACTTC. It codes for CATSDLGTSGVYEQYF.

The chain links TRBV5-1 to TRBJ2-3, with D unresolved. In germline, CDR1 is SGHRS, CDR2 YFSETQ. The CDR3 has 15 amino acids. V was cut by 5 bases and J by 0 bases, with 13 bases left in between. The CDR3 loop reads CASRIQTVSTDTQYF. CDR3 DNA sequence: TGCGCCAGCAGAATACAGACCGTAAGCACAGATACGCAGTATTTT.

The J gene is TRBJ2-3, the V gene TRBV6-5, with 7 bases aligning to TRBD1. Trimming took 0 bases from V and 2 from J; bases not matched to a gene: 5. CDR3 length: 16 residues. Germline lookup yields CDR1 MNHEY and CDR2 SVGAGI. In DNA form, the CDR3 reads TGTGCCAGCAGTTACTCGAGGGGGCCCGCCACAGATACGCAGTATTTT. It yields the protein CASSYSRGPATDTQYF.

This chain connects TRBV9 to TRBJ2-7; 10 nucleotides align to TRBD2. The CDR3 totals 15 residues. J gave up 6 bases and V 2 bases, and 8 bases lay outside the gene matches. CDR1 and CDR2 (germline): SGDLS, YYNGEE. CDR3 DNA: TGTGCCAGCAGCGTTATCGGGCTAGCGGGAGCCGAGCAGTACTTC. Its protein product is CASSVIGLAGAEQYF. The full variable domain, with the rest looked up from reference TRBV9 and TRBJ2-7, is DSGVTQTPKHLITATGQRVTLRCSPRSGDLSVYWYQQSLDQGLQFLIQYYNGEERAKGNILERFSAQQFPDLHSELNLSSLELGDSALYFCASSVIGLAGAEQYFGPGTRLTVT.

This chain uses TRBV5-6 with TRBJ2-2; possibly TRBD1 for D (5 bases). CDR3 length equals 16 residues. In germline, CDR1 is SGHDT, CDR2 YYEEEE. V was clipped by 2 bases and J by 2 bases, with 13 bases between them. The CDR3 nucleotides read TGTGCCAGCAGCTTAAAAGGACAAATAAACACCGGGGAGCTGTTTTTT. Translating gives CASSLKGQINTGELFF.

This clone was counted once. The chain couples TRBV10-1 to TRBJ1-1; D perhaps matches TRBD1 (5 bases). Trimming shortened V by 2 bases and J by 1 base, and 5 bases separated the two germline ends. The CDR3 is made up of 13 amino acids. Germline CDR1 reads WNHNN; CDR2 reads SYGVQD (reference sequence). The CDR3 spells CASSERGNTEAFF. DNA of the CDR3: TGCGCCAGCAGTGAGAGGGGGAACACTGAAGCTTTCTTT.

This chain links TRBV5-1 with TRBJ2-7; D not certain. The CDR3 extends over 15 amino acids. The ends were cut back, 1 base at V and 0 bases at J, with 11 bases in the middle. From germline, CDR1 is SGHRS and CDR2 YFSETQ. The CDR3 DNA reads as TGCGCCAGCAGCTTGCGGAGCGAACTCTCCTACGAGCAGTACTTC. It codes for CASSLRSELSYEQYF.